This TCR beta chain was found in a study of blood T cell repertoires in COVID-19. Only a few counts were recorded for this clone. Only in-frame clones appear in the TCRdb table, and some are missing; sequencing was by immunoSEQ multiplex PCR. This sample has 190,000 or so clones, with 75% to 90% found just once. Trimming removed 2 bases from V and 5 bases from J; junction bases left unmatched: 12. This CDR3 has 17 amino acids. The germline V gene encodes CDR1 SGHVS and CDR2 FNYEAQ. This clonotype originated in a woman younger than 45 who had been exposed to COVID-19. The chain carries TRBV7-6 and TRBJ2-1, with 7 positions matching TRBD2. The sample consisted of PBMCs or T cells enriched from blood (not recorded which). The CDR3 DNA follows: TGTGCCAGCAGCTTATACACCGGGGGGACCCCGAACAATGAGCAGTTCTTC. As protein: CASSLYTGGTPNNEQFF.